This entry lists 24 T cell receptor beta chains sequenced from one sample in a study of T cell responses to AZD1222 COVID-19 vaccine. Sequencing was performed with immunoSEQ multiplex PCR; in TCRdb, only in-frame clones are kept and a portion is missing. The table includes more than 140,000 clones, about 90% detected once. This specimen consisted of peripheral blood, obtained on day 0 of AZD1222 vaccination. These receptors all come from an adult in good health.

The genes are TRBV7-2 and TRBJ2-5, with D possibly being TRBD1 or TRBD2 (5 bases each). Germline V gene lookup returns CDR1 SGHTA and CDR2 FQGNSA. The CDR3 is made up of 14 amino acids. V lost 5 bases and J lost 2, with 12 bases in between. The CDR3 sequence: CASSGGWAQETQYF. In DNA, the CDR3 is TGTGCCAGCAGCGGGGGATGGGCACAAGAGACCCAGTACTTC.

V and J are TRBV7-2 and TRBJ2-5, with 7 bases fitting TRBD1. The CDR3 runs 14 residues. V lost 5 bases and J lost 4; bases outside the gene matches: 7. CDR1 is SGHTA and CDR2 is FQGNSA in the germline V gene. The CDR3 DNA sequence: TGTGCCAGCAGCCAAAACAGGGGTCGAGAGACCCAGTACTTC. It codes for CASSQNRGRETQYF.

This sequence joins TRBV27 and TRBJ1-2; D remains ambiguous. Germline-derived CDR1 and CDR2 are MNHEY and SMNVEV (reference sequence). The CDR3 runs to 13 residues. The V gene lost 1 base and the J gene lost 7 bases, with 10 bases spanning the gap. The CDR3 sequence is CASSLFGPFGYTF. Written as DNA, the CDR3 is TGTGCCAGCAGTTTATTCGGGCCCTTTGGCTACACCTTC.

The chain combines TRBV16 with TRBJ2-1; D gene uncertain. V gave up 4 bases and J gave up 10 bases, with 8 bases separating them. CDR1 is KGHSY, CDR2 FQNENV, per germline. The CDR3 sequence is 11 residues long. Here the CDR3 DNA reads TGTGCCAGCAGCCCCTCAGGAGAGCAGTTCTTC. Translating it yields CASSPSGEQFF.

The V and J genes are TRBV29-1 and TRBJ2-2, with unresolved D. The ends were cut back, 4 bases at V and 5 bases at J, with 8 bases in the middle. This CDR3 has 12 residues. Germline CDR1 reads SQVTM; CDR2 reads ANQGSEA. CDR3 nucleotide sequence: TGCAGCGTTGTAGGGTTGACCGGGGAGCTGTTTTTT. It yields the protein CSVVGLTGELFF.

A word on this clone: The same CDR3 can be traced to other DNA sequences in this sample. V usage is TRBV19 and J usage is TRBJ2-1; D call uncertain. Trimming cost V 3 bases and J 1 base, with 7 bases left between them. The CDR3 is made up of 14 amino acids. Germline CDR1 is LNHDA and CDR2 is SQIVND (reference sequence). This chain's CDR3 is CASSMGGSYNEQFF. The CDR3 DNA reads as TGTGCCAGTAGTATGGGCGGATCCTACAATGAGCAGTTCTTC.

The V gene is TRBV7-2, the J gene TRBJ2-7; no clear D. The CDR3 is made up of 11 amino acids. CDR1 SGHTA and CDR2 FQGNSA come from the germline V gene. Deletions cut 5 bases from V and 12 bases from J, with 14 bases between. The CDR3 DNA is TGTGCCAGCAGCCCAGCCCGAGGCCTGTACTTC. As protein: CASSPARGLYF. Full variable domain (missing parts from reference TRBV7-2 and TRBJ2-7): GAGVSQSPSNKVTEKGKDVELRCDPISGHTALYWYRQSLGQGLEFLIYFQGNSAPDKSGLPSDRFSAERTGGSVSTLTIQRTQQEDSAVYLCASSPARGLYFGPGTRLTVT.

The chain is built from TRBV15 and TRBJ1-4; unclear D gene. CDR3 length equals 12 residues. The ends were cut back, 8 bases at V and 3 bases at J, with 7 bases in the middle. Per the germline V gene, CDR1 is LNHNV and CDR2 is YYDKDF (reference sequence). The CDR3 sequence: CATSGANEKLFF. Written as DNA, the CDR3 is TGTGCCACCTCCGGGGCTAATGAAAAACTGTTTTTT.

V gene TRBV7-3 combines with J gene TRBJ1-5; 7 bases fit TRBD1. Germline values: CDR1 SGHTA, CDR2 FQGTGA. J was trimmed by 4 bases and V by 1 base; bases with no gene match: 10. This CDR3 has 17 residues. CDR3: CASSLRNIRGENQPQHF. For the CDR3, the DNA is TGTGCCAGCAGCTTAAGGAATATCAGGGGGGAGAATCAGCCCCAGCATTTT.

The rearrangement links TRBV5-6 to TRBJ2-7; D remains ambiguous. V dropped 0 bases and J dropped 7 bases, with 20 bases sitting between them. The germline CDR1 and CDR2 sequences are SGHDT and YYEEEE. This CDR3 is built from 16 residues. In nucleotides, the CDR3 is TGTGCCAGCAGCTTGGGGGCAGGCGAGGCCTTGCGGGAGCAGTACTTC. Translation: CASSLGAGEALREQYF.

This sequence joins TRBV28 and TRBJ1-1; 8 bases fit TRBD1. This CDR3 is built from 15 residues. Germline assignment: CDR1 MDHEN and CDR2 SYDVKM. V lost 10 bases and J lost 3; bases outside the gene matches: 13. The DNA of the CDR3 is TGTGCCACCAGGGGGCACGGTTTAGGGGACACTGAAGCTTTCTTT. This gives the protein CATRGHGLGDTEAFF.

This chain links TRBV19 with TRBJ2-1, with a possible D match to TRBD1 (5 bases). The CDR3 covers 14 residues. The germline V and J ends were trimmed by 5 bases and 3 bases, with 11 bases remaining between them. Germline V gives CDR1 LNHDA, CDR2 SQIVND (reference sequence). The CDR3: CASSARVGYNEQFF. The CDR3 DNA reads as TGTGCCAGTAGTGCCAGGGTTGGCTACAATGAGCAGTTCTTC.

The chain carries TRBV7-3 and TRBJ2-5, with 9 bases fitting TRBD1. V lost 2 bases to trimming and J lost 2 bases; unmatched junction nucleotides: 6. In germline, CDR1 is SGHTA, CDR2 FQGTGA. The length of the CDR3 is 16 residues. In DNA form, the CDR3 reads TGTGCCAGCAGCTTAGGGACAGGGTTCGGACAAGAGACCCAGTACTTC. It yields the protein CASSLGTGFGQETQYF.

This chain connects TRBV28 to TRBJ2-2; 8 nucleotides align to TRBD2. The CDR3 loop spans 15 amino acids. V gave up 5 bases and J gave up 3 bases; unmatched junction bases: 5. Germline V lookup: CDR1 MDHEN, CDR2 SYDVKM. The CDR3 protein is CASSTGTSDTGELFF. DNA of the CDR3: TGTGCCAGCAGTACCGGGACTAGTGACACCGGGGAGCTGTTTTTT.

The CDR3 DNA sequence: TGTGCCAGCAGTTCGCCGGGACTAGCGGGAGTTCAGCAGTACTTC. Its translation is CASSSPGLAGVQQYF. The chain has TRBV5-6 and TRBJ2-7, with 14 bases matching TRBD2. V was pared by 5 bases and J by 8 bases, with 9 bases of the junction left unmatched. Germline lookup yields CDR1 SGHDT and CDR2 YYEEEE. This CDR3 is built from 15 residues.

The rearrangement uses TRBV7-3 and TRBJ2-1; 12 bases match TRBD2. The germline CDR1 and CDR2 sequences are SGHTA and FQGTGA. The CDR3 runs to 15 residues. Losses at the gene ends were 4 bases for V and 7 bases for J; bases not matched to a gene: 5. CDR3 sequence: CASSSPGLAGNEQFF. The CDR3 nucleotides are TGTGCCAGCAGCTCCCCGGGACTAGCGGGTAATGAGCAGTTCTTC.

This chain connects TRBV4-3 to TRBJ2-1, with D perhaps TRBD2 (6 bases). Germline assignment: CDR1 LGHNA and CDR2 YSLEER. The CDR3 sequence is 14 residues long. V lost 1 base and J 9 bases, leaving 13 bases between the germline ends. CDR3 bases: TGCGCCAGCAGCCAAGGACTAGGAGGGATTGAGCAGTTCTTC. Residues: CASSQGLGGIEQFF.

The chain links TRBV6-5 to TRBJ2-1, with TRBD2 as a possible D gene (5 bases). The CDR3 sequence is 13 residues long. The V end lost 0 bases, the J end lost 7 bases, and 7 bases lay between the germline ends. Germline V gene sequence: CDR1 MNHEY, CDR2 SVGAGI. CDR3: CASSYSLANEQFF. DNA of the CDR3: TGTGCCAGCAGTTACTCTCTAGCTAATGAGCAGTTCTTC.

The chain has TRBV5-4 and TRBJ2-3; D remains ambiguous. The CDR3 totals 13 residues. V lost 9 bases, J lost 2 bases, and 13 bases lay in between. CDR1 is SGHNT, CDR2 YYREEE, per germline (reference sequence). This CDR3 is CAIPSGNTDTQYF. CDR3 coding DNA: TGTGCCATCCCATCGGGCAACACAGATACGCAGTATTTT.

CDR3 region: CASSLHTSGSPYEQYF. Here the CDR3 DNA reads TGCGCCAGCAGCCTACATACTAGCGGGAGTCCCTACGAGCAGTACTTC. This chain links TRBV5-1 with TRBJ2-7; the match to TRBD2 covers 11 bases. CDR3 length equals 16 residues. The V gene's germline CDR1 is SGHRS and CDR2 YFSETQ. Germline trimming cut 4 bases from V and 2 bases from J; bases unmatched to any gene: 8.

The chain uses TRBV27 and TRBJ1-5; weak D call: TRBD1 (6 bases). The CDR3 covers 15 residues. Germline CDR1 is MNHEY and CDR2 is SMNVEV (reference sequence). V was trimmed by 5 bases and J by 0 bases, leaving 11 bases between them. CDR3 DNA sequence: TGTGCCAGCAGTCAACAGGGATATAGCAATCAGCCCCAGCATTTT. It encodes CASSQQGYSNQPQHF.

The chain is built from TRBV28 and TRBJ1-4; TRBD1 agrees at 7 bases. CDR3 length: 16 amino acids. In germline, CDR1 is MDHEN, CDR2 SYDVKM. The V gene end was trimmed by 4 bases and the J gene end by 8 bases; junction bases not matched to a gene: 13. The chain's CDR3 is CASSSSQGLGTEKLFF. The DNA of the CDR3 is TGTGCCAGCAGTTCCTCACAGGGGCTGGGGACGGAAAAACTGTTTTTT.

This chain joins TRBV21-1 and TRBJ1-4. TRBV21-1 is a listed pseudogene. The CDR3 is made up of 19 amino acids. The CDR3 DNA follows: TGTGCCAGCAGCAAAGCTGGGCAGGGCGGTGCGGGGACTAATGAAAAACTGTTTTTT. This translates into CASSKAGQGGAGTNEKLFF.

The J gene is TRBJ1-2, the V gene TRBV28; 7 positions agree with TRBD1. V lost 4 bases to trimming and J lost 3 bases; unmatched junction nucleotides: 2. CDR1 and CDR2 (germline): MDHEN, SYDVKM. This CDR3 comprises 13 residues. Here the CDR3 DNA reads TGTGCCAGCAGTTCGGACAGGCACTATGGCTACACCTTC. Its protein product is CASSSDRHYGYTF.